The clone carrying this T cell receptor (beta chain) was picked up many times. Its specificity is unknown. The length of the CDR3 is 15 residues. V shed 4 bases and J shed 5 bases, with 15 bases lying between them. This sample was included in a study of CD8+CD57+ T cells in acquired aplastic anemia. Study overall: On average, sorted CD4+ and CD8+ cells gave about 3.1 ug of DNA. Notes on the study in general: Between the patient and control groups, CD8+ Simpson's diversity did not differ significantly. Patients and controls were found to share more than 25 CD8+ CDR3 sequences.

Patients selected for sequencing had displayed CD8+CD57+ cell expansion by flow cytometry. Researchers used genomic DNA as the template to profile TCR beta VDJ and CDR3. Each CDR3 protein gets one entry after TCRdb re-called the reads with MiXCR. Among 200,000 to 250,000 distinct CDR3 sequences listed, roughly 50% were seen once. The material sequenced was sorted CD4+, CD8+, or CD8+CD57+ T cells (not recorded which) from PBMCs. The clonotype comes from a human donor with aplastic anemia. V usage is TRBV12-3 or TRBV12-4 and J usage is TRBJ2-1; D ambiguous. The chain's CDR3 is CASSSTVISHNEQFF. The CDR3 DNA follows: TGTGCCAGCAGTTCCACCGTAATCAGCCACAATGAGCAGTTCTTC.